Sequencing of this TCR beta chain was carried out in a study of CD8+ T cells in alopecia areata. Findings and caveats of the study: Scalp samples also contribute reads from the resident alphabeta T cells found in normal skin. Across lesional scalp, and particularly alopecia totalis/universalis, clonality surpassed that of normal scalp. Unlike in mice, where it was clearer, TCR sharing across patients was less clear, possibly HLA-related.

CDR1 is SGHNT and CDR2 is YYREEE in the germline V gene (reference sequence). The CDR3 is 17 amino acids. V lost 3 bases, J lost 4 bases, and 15 bases stayed unmatched. Extracted RNA was reverse transcribed into cDNA, the sequencing template. Using immunoSEQ multiplex PCR, the repertoire was profiled, and TCRdb retains in-frame clones only, with some absent. The table includes some 100,000 clones, about 60% detected once. On this clone itself: Its antigen is not known.

The receptor was derived from a human donor in good health. Sequenced input: CD4+ T cells sorted from blood. The rearrangement links TRBV5-4 to TRBJ2-5; 7 nucleotides agree with TRBD2. The CDR3: CASSSTLGSGTGETQYF. In nucleotides, the CDR3 is TGTGCCAGCAGCTCCACCCTTGGAAGCGGGACCGGAGAGACCCAGTACTTC.